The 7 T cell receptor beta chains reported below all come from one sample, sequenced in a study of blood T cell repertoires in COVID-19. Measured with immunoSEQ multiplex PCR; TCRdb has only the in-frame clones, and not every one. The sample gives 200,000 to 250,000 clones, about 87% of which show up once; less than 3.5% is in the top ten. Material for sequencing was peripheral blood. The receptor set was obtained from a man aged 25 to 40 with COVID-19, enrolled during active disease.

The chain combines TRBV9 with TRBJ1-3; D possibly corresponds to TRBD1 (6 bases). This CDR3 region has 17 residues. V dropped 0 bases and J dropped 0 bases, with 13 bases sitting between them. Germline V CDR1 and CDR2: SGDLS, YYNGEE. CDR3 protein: CASSVEWDTRSGNTIYF. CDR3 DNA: TGTGCCAGCAGCGTAGAATGGGACACTCGCTCTGGAAACACCATATATTTT.

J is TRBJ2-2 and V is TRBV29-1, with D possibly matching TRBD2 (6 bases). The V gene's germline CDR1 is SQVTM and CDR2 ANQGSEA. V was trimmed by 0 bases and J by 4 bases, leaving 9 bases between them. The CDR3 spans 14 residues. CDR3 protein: CSVEEMEGTGELFF. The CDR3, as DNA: TGCAGCGTTGAAGAAATGGAGGGCACCGGGGAGCTGTTTTTT.

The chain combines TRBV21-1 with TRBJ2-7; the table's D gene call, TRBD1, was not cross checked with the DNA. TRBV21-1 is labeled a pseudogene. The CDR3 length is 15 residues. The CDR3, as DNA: TGTGCCAGCAGCAACGTAACAGGGGACAACTACGAGCAGTACTTC. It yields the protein CASSNVTGDNYEQYF.

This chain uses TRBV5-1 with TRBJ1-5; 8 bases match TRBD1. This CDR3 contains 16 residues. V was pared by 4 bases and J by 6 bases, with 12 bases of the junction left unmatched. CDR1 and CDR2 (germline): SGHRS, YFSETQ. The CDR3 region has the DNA TGCGCCAGCAGCCAACCACAGGGGGAGGAGGGTCAGCCCCAGCATTTT. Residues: CASSQPQGEEGQPQHF.

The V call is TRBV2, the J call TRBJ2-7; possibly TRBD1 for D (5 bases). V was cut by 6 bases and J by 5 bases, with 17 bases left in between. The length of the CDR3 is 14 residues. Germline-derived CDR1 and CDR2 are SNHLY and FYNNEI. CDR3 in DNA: TGTGCCAGCAGCCCCGGAAAGGGGATCGACGAGCAGTACTTC. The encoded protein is CASSPGKGIDEQYF.

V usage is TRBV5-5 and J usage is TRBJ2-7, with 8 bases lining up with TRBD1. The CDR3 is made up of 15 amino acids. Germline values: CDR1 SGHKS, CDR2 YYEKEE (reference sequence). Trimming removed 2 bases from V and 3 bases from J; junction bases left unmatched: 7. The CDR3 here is CASSFTGGLDYEQYF. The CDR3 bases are TGTGCCAGCAGCTTCACAGGGGGGCTCGACTACGAGCAGTACTTC.

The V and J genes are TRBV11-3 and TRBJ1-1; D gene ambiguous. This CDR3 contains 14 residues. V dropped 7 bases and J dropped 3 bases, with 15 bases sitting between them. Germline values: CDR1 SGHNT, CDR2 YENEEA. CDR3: CASTAGGLDTEAFF. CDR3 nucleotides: TGTGCCAGCACCGCCGGCGGCTTGGACACTGAAGCTTTCTTT.